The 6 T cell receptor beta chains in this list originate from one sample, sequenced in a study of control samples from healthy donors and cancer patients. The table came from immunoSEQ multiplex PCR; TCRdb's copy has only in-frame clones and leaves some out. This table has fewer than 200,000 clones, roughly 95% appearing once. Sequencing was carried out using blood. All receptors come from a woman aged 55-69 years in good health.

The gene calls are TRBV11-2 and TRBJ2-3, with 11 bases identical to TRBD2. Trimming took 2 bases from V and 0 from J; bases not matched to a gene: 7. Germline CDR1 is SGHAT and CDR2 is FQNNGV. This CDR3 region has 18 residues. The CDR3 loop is CASSLRVSGGASTDTQYF. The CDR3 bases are TGTGCCAGCAGCTTAAGAGTTAGCGGGGGGGCGAGCACAGATACGCAGTATTTT.

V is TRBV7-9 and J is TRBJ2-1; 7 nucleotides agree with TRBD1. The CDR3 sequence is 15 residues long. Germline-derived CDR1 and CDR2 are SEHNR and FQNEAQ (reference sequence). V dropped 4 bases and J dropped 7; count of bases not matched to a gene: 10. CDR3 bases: TGTGCCAGCAGCTCCAGGGGGTCCCCGGGTAATGAGCAGTTCTTC. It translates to CASSSRGSPGNEQFF.

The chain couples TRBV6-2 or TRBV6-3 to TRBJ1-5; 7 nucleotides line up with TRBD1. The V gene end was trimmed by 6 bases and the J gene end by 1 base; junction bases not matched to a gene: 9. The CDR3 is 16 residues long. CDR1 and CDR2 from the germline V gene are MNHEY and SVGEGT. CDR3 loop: CASSLTIQGSNQPQHF. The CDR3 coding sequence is TGTGCCAGCAGCCTAACTATACAGGGGAGCAATCAGCCCCAGCATTTT.

The chain's CDR3 is CASSLDRGNYGYTF. The CDR3 DNA sequence: TGTGCCAGCAGCTTAGACAGGGGCAACTATGGCTACACCTTC. The J gene is TRBJ1-2, the V gene TRBV7-9; 7 bases agree with TRBD1. Germline V gene data show CDR1 as SEHNR and CDR2 as FQNEAQ (reference sequence). V shed 1 base and J 2 bases; nucleotides not matched to a gene: 1. The CDR3 totals 14 residues. The full variable domain, with the rest looked up from reference TRBV7-9 and TRBJ1-2, is DTGVSQNPRHKITKRGQNVTFRCDPISEHNRLYWYRQTLGQGPEFLTYFQNEAQLEKSRLLSDRFSAERPKGSFSTLEIQRTEQGDSAMYLCASSLDRGNYGYTFGSGTRLTVV.

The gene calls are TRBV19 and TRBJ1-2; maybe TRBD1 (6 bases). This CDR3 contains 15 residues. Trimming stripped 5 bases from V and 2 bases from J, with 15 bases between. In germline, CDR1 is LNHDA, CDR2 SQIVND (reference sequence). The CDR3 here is CASSSRTVQNYGYTF. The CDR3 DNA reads TGTGCCAGTAGTTCCCGGACAGTTCAGAACTATGGCTACACCTTC.

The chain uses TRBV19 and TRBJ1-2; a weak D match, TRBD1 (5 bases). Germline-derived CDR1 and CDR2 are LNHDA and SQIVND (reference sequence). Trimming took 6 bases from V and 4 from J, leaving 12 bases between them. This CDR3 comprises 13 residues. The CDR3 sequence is CASREGFSYGYTF. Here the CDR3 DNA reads TGTGCCAGTAGGGAGGGGTTCAGCTATGGCTACACCTTC.